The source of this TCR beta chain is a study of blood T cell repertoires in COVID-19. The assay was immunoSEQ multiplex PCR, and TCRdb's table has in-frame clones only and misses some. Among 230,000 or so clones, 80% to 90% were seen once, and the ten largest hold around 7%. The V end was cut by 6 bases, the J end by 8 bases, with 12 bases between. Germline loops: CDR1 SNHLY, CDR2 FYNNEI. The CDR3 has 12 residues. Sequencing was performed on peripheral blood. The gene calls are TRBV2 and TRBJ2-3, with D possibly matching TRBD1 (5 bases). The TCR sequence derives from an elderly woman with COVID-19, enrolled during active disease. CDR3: CASSEQDTTQYF. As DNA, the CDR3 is TGTGCCAGCAGCGAGCAGGACACTACGCAGTATTTT.